This TCR beta chain was captured by sequencing in a study of blood T cells in healthy people across ages. Broader study findings: With age, beta diversity per million T cells declined roughly linearly, significantly by 30 to 40. Estimated diversity, derived from one million T cells, was regarded as an underestimate. Possibly, changes in expanded clonotypes were confounded because donor CMV status was unknown.

V lost 6 bases to trimming and J lost 5 bases, with 16 bases between them. The CDR3 is 14 amino acids. From germline, CDR1 is SNHLY and CDR2 FYNNEI. This clonotype turned up a few times. The antigen remains unidentified. Combining a sample-barcoded 5' primer with a J-beta primer mix, a second PCR ran for 7 to 11 cycles. TCRdb independently ran MiXCR on the 5' RACE reads; one entry per CDR3 protein. Among 650,000 to 1,000,000 distinct CDR3 sequences, around 36% were seen once, and the ten largest hold approximately 13%. The sequencing input was blood. The chain combines TRBV2 with TRBJ2-5; D is possibly TRBD2 (5 bases). The sequence was obtained from a young man in good health. CDR3 DNA: TGTGCCAGCAGCGCTCAACTAGTTCGGGAGACCCAGTACTTC. Its protein is CASSAQLVRETQYF.